This T cell receptor (beta chain) derives from a study of T cell responses to AZD1222 COVID-19 vaccine. General observations from the study: An increase in Spike-specific TCR breadth and depth was observed after two AZD1222 doses.

Here immunoSEQ multiplex PCR was the method, and the copy in TCRdb shows in-frame clones only, minus some. There are 70,000 to 80,000 clones in the sample; around 80% occur only once, and roughly 50% lies in the top ten. Of note for this clone: The antigen is not known. This sample includes further DNA sequences coding for the same CDR3.

This TCR came from an adult who received the AZD1222 COVID-19 vaccine. Sequenced material: peripheral blood, taken 28 days after the second AZD1222 dose.

The CDR3: CAWSVEGNTEAFF. DNA for the CDR3: TGTGCCTGGAGTGTAGAGGGGAACACTGAAGCTTTCTTT. The V gene is TRBV30, the J gene TRBJ1-1; D unclear. V was pared by 0 bases and J by 1 base, with 6 bases between. The CDR3 is 13 residues long. Germline loops: CDR1 GTSNPN, CDR2 SVGIG (reference sequence). Filled out from reference TRBV30 and TRBJ1-1, the complete variable domain reads SQTIHQWPATLVQPVGSPLSLECTVEGTSNPNLYWYRQAAGRGLQLLFYSVGIGQISSEVPQNLSASRPQDRQFILSSKKLLLSDSGFYLCAWSVEGNTEAFFGQGTRLTVV.